This is a list of T cell receptor beta chains from one sample in a study of identical twins. TCRdb reanalysed the 5' RACE reads using MiXCR and keeps one entry per CDR3 protein. The sample shows roughly 1.6 million distinct CDR3 sequences, 32% of them seen only once. The source material was cord blood. These receptors came from a newborn girl in good health. Each CDR3 is given with its conserved first and last residue. D genes are given only for firm matches. A row's size may be missing; if present it is once, few, many or a size class.

size: many
J: TRBJ1-2
D: NA
V: TRBV29-1
DNA: TGCAGCGTTGAACAGCCTAACTATGGCTACACCTTC
CDR3: CSVEQPNYGYTF

size: NA
J: TRBJ2-1
D: NA
V: TRBV18
DNA: TGTGCCAGCTCACCACCAACCAGGTCCTACAATGAGCAGTTCTTC
CDR3: CASSPPTRSYNEQFF

size: NA
J: TRBJ2-7
D: TRBD2
V: TRBV20-1
DNA: TGCAGTGCTAGAGTTGGGACTACCCACAATGAGCAGTACTTC
CDR3: CSARVGTTHNEQYF

size: NA
J: TRBJ2-3
D: TRBD1
V: TRBV20-1
DNA: TGCAGTGCTACATCCGGGACAGGGCTCACAGATACGCAGTATTTT
CDR3: CSATSGTGLTDTQYF

size: NA
J: TRBJ1-2
D: NA
V: TRBV12-3/TRBV12-4
DNA: TGTGCCAGCAGTTTTAGGGCTTCTCCCTATGGCTACACCTTC
CDR3: CASSFRASPYGYTF

size: NA
J: TRBJ2-1
D: NA
V: TRBV2
DNA: TGTGCCAGCTGGGCGGAGCGAAATGAGCAGTTCTTC
CDR3: CASWAERNEQFF

size: once
J: TRBJ2-1
D: NA
V: TRBV20-1
DNA: TGCAGTGCTAGCCGACAGCCCAATGAGCAGTTCTTC
CDR3: CSASRQPNEQFF

size: NA
J: TRBJ1-1
D: TRBD1
V: TRBV5-6
DNA: TGTGCCAGCAGCTTCAGCGACAGGGTCAACACTGAAGCTTTCTTT
CDR3: CASSFSDRVNTEAFF

size: NA
J: TRBJ1-2
D: NA
V: TRBV20-1
DNA: TGCAGTGCTAGTTGGGACTCCGGCTACACCTTC
CDR3: CSASWDSGYTF

size: NA
J: TRBJ2-1
D: NA
V: TRBV3-1
DNA: TGTGCCAGCAGCCACCGGCAGGGTTACTACAATGAGCAGTTCTTC
CDR3: CASSHRQGYYNEQFF

size: many
J: TRBJ1-2
D: NA
V: TRBV6-5
DNA: TGTGCCAGCAGTTACGGGCCCTTTGGGGTCTATGGCTACACCTTC
CDR3: CASSYGPFGVYGYTF

size: many
J: TRBJ1-2
D: NA
V: TRBV4-2
DNA: TGTGCCAGCAGCCAAGAAAGTAGCCGAGGCTACACCTTC
CDR3: CASSQESSRGYTF

size: once
J: TRBJ2-3
D: TRBD2
V: TRBV29-1
DNA: TGCAGCGTATGGGGACTAGCGGCACGGGGCACAGATACGCAGTATTTT
CDR3: CSVWGLAARGTDTQYF

size: NA
J: TRBJ2-3
D: TRBD2
V: TRBV19
DNA: TGTGCCAGTCACCCACTTGCGGCGGGAGGGCCGCGCACAGATACGCAGTATTTT
CDR3: CASHPLAAGGPRTDTQYF

size: few
J: TRBJ2-1
D: NA
V: TRBV12-3/TRBV12-4
DNA: TGTGCCAGCAGTACCCGACTAGGGGCCTACAATGAGCAGTTCTTC
CDR3: CASSTRLGAYNEQFF

size: once
J: TRBJ2-7
D: NA
V: TRBV6-5
DNA: TGTGCCAGCAGTTCAACGCTTAACAATGAGCAGTACTTC
CDR3: CASSSTLNNEQYF

size: NA
J: TRBJ1-2
D: NA
V: TRBV27
DNA: TGTGCCAGCAGCTCAGTGAGCAGAGCTGGCTACACCTTC
CDR3: CASSSVSRAGYTF

size: NA
J: TRBJ1-5
D: NA
V: TRBV12-3/TRBV12-4
DNA: TGTGCCAGCAGTCTCTGGGGAACTAATCAGCCCCAGCATTTT
CDR3: CASSLWGTNQPQHF

size: NA
J: TRBJ2-7
D: NA
V: TRBV4-1
DNA: TGCGCCAGCAGCCAAGTTGCGGGCTACCTTATCGAGCAGTACTTC
CDR3: CASSQVAGYLIEQYF

size: NA
J: TRBJ1-5
D: NA
V: TRBV10-2
DNA: TGCGCCAGCAGTGATCTGACGGGCAATCAGCCCCAGCATTTT
CDR3: CASSDLTGNQPQHF

size: NA
J: TRBJ2-1
D: NA
V: TRBV3-1
DNA: TGTGCCAGCAGCCAAGACGGAAAGTCCTACAATGAGCAGTTCTTC
CDR3: CASSQDGKSYNEQFF

size: once
J: TRBJ2-1
D: NA
V: TRBV29-1
DNA: TGCAGCGTTGAGAGCAGCCACAATGAGCAGTTCTTC
CDR3: CSVESSHNEQFF

size: many
J: TRBJ1-1
D: NA
V: TRBV15
DNA: TGTGCCACCAGCAGAGTTCCAGGAAACACTGAAGCTTTCTTT
CDR3: CATSRVPGNTEAFF

size: NA
J: TRBJ2-3
D: TRBD2
V: TRBV10-1
DNA: TGCGCCAGCAGTGAGTCGATAGGGGCTAGCGGGTTCGACAATACGCAGTATTTT
CDR3: CASSESIGASGFDNTQYF

size: NA
J: TRBJ1-2
D: NA
V: TRBV12-3/TRBV12-4
DNA: TGTGCCAGCAGTTGGGACACGTCTGGCTACACCTTC
CDR3: CASSWDTSGYTF

size: NA
J: TRBJ1-2
D: NA
V: TRBV5-1
DNA: TGCGCCAGCAGCTTGCTTCAGGGAAGGGGCTATGGCTACACCTTC
CDR3: CASSLLQGRGYGYTF

size: NA
J: TRBJ2-7
D: NA
V: TRBV6-1
DNA: TGTGCCAGCAGTGTCAGCTTAACCTACGAGCAGTACTTC
CDR3: CASSVSLTYEQYF

size: NA
J: TRBJ2-1
D: NA
V: TRBV4-1
DNA: TGCGCCAGCAGCCAACTCGGACGGGGGACCTACAATGAGCAGTTCTTC
CDR3: CASSQLGRGTYNEQFF

size: NA
J: TRBJ1-4
D: TRBD1
V: TRBV7-9
DNA: TGTGCCAGCAGCGCGACAGGGACAGCAACTAATGAAAAACTGTTTTTT
CDR3: CASSATGTATNEKLFF

size: few
J: TRBJ1-2
D: TRBD1
V: TRBV20-1
DNA: TGCAGTGCTACGGGACAGGGGGGTGGCTACACCTTC
CDR3: CSATGQGGGYTF

size: NA
J: TRBJ1-2
D: TRBD1
V: TRBV12-3/TRBV12-4
DNA: TGTGCCAGCACCGGGGACAGTGGAGTCCATGGCTACACCTTC
CDR3: CASTGDSGVHGYTF

size: once
J: TRBJ2-5
D: NA
V: TRBV5-1
DNA: TGCGCCAGCAGCTTGGGAGACACTTCAGAGACCCAGTACTTC
CDR3: CASSLGDTSETQYF

size: NA
J: TRBJ2-7
D: NA
V: TRBV4-1
DNA: TGCGCCAGCAGCCAAGATGCTCGTACAGTCTCCTACGAGCAGTACTTC
CDR3: CASSQDARTVSYEQYF

size: once
J: TRBJ2-3
D: TRBD2
V: TRBV20-1
DNA: TGCAGTGCTACGGGGGGGGTTAGCTGGTCCCCAGATACGCAGTATTTT
CDR3: CSATGGVSWSPDTQYF

size: NA
J: TRBJ2-7
D: NA
V: TRBV20-1
DNA: TGCAGTGCCGCCCCATTCATGGACGCCTCATACGAGCAGTACTTC
CDR3: CSAAPFMDASYEQYF

size: NA
J: TRBJ1-5
D: TRBD1
V: TRBV6-6
DNA: TGTGCCAGCAGCACCTCGGGACAGTCGAATTCTAATCAGCCCCAGCATTTT
CDR3: CASSTSGQSNSNQPQHF

size: NA
J: TRBJ2-1
D: NA
V: TRBV20-1
DNA: TGCAGTGCTAGCGGCCTTAGGCTCAATGAGCAGTTCTTC
CDR3: CSASGLRLNEQFF

size: few
J: TRBJ1-5
D: NA
V: TRBV20-1
DNA: TGCAGTGCTTCTAAAAATCAGCCCCAGCATTTT
CDR3: CSASKNQPQHF